A single sample gave rise to the 31 T cell receptor beta chains below, sequenced in a study of radiotherapy plus CTLA-4 blockade in lung cancer. Assay used: immunoSEQ multiplex PCR; TCRdb lists only in-frame clones, some missing. The sample has tens of thousands of clones, 71% seen once; the top ten hold 3% to 3.5%. The material was peripheral blood, obtained from a patient treated with radiotherapy plus ipilimumab. All receptors derive from a human donor with non-small cell lung cancer whose response to radiotherapy plus ipilimumab could not be evaluated.

This clone has a single count. The rearrangement links TRBV4-3 to TRBJ2-5; 7 nucleotides line up with TRBD2. Germline CDR1 is LGHNA and CDR2 is YSLEER. The CDR3 runs 15 residues. Trimming at V came to 0 bases and at J to 4 bases, leaving 5 bases not matched to a gene. As DNA, the CDR3 is TGCGCCAGCAGCCAAGAGACGGGAGGAGTAGAGACCCAGTACTTC. Its protein product is CASSQETGGVETQYF.

The chain joins TRBV7-2 to TRBJ2-7, with D unclear. Germline loops: CDR1 SGHTA, CDR2 FQGNSA. The ends were cut back, 3 bases at V and 4 bases at J, with 22 bases in the middle. The CDR3 runs 17 residues. CDR3 DNA: TGTGCCAGCAGCTTGACGATTTCGGGTGGTGGTTTGTACGAGCAGTACTTC. It specifies CASSLTISGGGLYEQYF.

This chain connects TRBV27 to TRBJ1-1; D remains ambiguous. V was shortened by 3 bases and J by 5 bases, with 13 bases between the two germline ends. This CDR3 has 14 residues. Germline V lookup: CDR1 MNHEY, CDR2 SMNVEV (reference sequence). The CDR3 spells CASSLNRGRTEAFF. CDR3 nucleotides: TGTGCCAGCAGTTTGAACCGGGGAAGAACTGAAGCTTTCTTT.

As to this clone: Other DNA sequences within the sample encode an identical CDR3. The rearrangement joins TRBV6-1 to TRBJ2-1, with D perhaps TRBD2 (6 bases). CDR3 length: 13 residues. Germline assignment: CDR1 MNHNS and CDR2 SASEGT. Trimming left V 4 bases short and J 8 bases short, with 12 bases between. The DNA of the CDR3 is TGTGCCAGCAGTGCCAGACTAGTCCATGAGCAGTTCTTC. The encoded protein is CASSARLVHEQFF.

In nucleotides, the CDR3 is TGCAGCGTCGCGTTAGTAGGGGCGTTCTATGGCTACACCTTC. Translated: CSVALVGAFYGYTF. This chain joins TRBV29-1 and TRBJ1-2; the D gene is possibly TRBD1 (5 bases). CDR1 is SQVTM, CDR2 ANQGSEA, per germline. CDR3 length: 14 residues. Trimming took off 6 bases at V and 4 bases at J, with 18 bases between the two ends.

V gene TRBV6-6 combines with J gene TRBJ2-7, with D perhaps matching TRBD2 (7 bases). The CDR3 is 14 amino acids. Germline CDR1 reads MNHNY; CDR2 reads SVGAGI (reference sequence). Trimming stripped 5 bases from V and 6 bases from J, with 17 bases between. The CDR3 protein is CASSTGAGVSEQYF. DNA for the CDR3: TGTGCCAGCAGTACGGGGGCGGGAGTATCCGAGCAGTACTTC.

This chain links TRBV6-1 with TRBJ1-1; D perhaps matches TRBD1 (6 bases). The CDR3 has 14 residues. The V gene lost 4 bases and the J gene lost 4 bases, with 13 bases spanning the gap. Looked up from germline, CDR1 is MNHNS and CDR2 is SASEGT. CDR3 coding DNA: TGTGCCAGCAGTGCTTACAGGGTCGGCACTGAAGCTTTCTTT. Amino acids: CASSAYRVGTEAFF.

J is TRBJ1-2 and V is TRBV18, with D hard to call. The CDR3 runs 13 residues. Germline V gene data show CDR1 as KGHSH and CDR2 as LQKENI. Trimming stripped 5 bases from V and 6 bases from J, with 13 bases between. DNA for the CDR3: TGTGCCAGCTCAACCAACCAGAGGGATGGCTACACCTTC. Its translation is CASSTNQRDGYTF. The entire variable domain, with the rest obtained from reference TRBV18 and TRBJ1-2, is as follows: NAGVMQNPRHLVRRRGQEARLRCSPMKGHSHVYWYRQLPEEGLKFMVYLQKENIIDESGMPKERFSAEFPKEGPSILRIQQVVRGDSAAYFCASSTNQRDGYTFGSGTRLTVV.

The chain uses TRBV27 and TRBJ1-6; D may be TRBD1 (5 bases). The germline CDR1 and CDR2 sequences are MNHEY and SMNVEV (reference sequence). CDR3 length: 13 amino acids. V gave up 7 bases and J gave up 6 bases, with 10 bases separating them. The CDR3 nucleotides are TGTGCCAGCAAACAAAGGGGTAATTCACCCCTCCACTTT. Its translation: CASKQRGNSPLHF.

This chain joins TRBV2 and TRBJ2-2; D possibly corresponds to TRBD1 (5 bases). Germline assignment: CDR1 SNHLY and CDR2 FYNNEI. Between the trimmed V and J ends, which lost 3 bases and 4 bases, there was a span of 9 bases. The CDR3 is made up of 14 amino acids. Written as DNA, the CDR3 is TGTGCCAGCAGTGAGAGACAGCTCACCGGGGAGCTGTTTTTT. It encodes CASSERQLTGELFF.

V and J are TRBV28 and TRBJ1-3; unclear D gene. Germline V gives CDR1 MDHEN, CDR2 SYDVKM. The CDR3 has 15 residues. V was trimmed by 8 bases and J by 0 bases, leaving 14 bases between them. CDR3 nucleotides: TGTGCCAGCGCTCTCGCTGTCTACTCTGGAAACACCATATATTTT. It encodes CASALAVYSGNTIYF.

This clone was detected only a few times. The chain employs TRBV7-9 and TRBJ2-2; the D gene is possibly TRBD2 (6 bases). Germline assignment: CDR1 SEHNR and CDR2 FQNEAQ (reference sequence). The V gene lost 10 bases and the J gene lost 0 bases, with 15 bases spanning the gap. This CDR3 comprises 15 residues. CDR3 nucleotides: TGTGCCATAAGGCTCGGGGGACCGAACACCGGGGAGCTGTTTTTT. It yields the protein CAIRLGGPNTGELFF.

CDR3 sequence: CASSILAGGPNEQFF. The DNA of the CDR3 is TGTGCCAGTAGTATCCTAGCGGGAGGTCCCAATGAGCAGTTCTTC. V is TRBV19 and J is TRBJ2-1, with TRBD2 matching over 11 bases. From germline, CDR1 is LNHDA and CDR2 SQIVND (reference sequence). The junction had 4 bases not matched to a gene; V was cut back by 3 bases and J by 6 bases. CDR3 size: 15 residues.

This chain joins TRBV4-1 and TRBJ1-1; the match to TRBD1 covers 7 bases. Trimming took 4 bases from V and 6 from J; bases not matched to a gene: 8. The CDR3 is 14 amino acids. The germline CDR1 and CDR2 sequences are MGHRA and YSYEKL. CDR3 residues: CASSRFFQGAEAFF. The DNA for the CDR3 is TGCGCCAGCAGCCGCTTCTTTCAGGGGGCTGAAGCTTTCTTT.

This chain links TRBV28 with TRBJ1-1; possible D gene TRBD1, 5 bases. In germline, CDR1 is MDHEN, CDR2 SYDVKM. Between the trimmed V and J ends, which lost 3 bases and 2 bases, there was a span of 16 bases. The CDR3 loop spans 16 amino acids. The CDR3 nucleotides read TGTGCCAGCAGTTTGCCGGTAGTCCGGACAAACACTGAAGCTTTCTTT. Protein: CASSLPVVRTNTEAFF.

This clone showed up just a few times. The chain uses TRBV28 and TRBJ2-7; TRBD1 agrees at 9 bases. Germline V lookup: CDR1 MDHEN, CDR2 SYDVKM. This CDR3 is built from 16 residues. V shed 7 bases, J shed 3 bases, and the junction held 13 bases outside the gene matches. CDR3 nucleotide sequence: TGTGCCAGCACCCCCCCCTTGGCGGGACAGGGCTACGAGCAGTACTTC. As protein: CASTPPLAGQGYEQYF.

The chain recombines TRBV19 with TRBJ2-5, with 14 positions matching TRBD2. The J call is in doubt because the DNA end fits TRBJ2-7 better. Germline V gene sequence: CDR1 LNHDA, CDR2 SQIVND (reference sequence). The CDR3 consists of 14 residues. The CDR3 region is CASSRLAGGGEQYF. The CDR3 bases are TGTGCCAGTAGCCGACTAGCGGGAGGGGGCGAGCAGTACTTC.

This sequence joins TRBV4-1 and TRBJ1-4; D possibly corresponds to TRBD1 (6 bases). Germline CDR1 and CDR2: MGHRA and YSYEKL. V dropped 0 bases and J dropped 10 bases, with 15 bases sitting between them. CDR3 length: 15 amino acids. CDR3 in amino acids: CASSQEVAGVGKLFF. The CDR3 nucleotides read TGCGCCAGCAGCCAAGAAGTGGCAGGGGTTGGAAAACTGTTTTTT.

This chain uses TRBV19 with TRBJ2-5; maybe TRBD1 (6 bases). The DNA end is a closer match to TRBJ2-7, so the J assignment may be wrong. Germline V CDR1 and CDR2: LNHDA, SQIVND (reference sequence). This CDR3 is 13 amino acids long. CDR3 bases: TGTGCCAGTAGTATGGGGCCAGGGGTCGAGCAGTACTTC. It is translated as CASSMGPGVEQYF.

This clone was seen more than once but under ten times. The rearrangement uses TRBV7-9 and TRBJ1-2; TRBD1 aligns across 11 bases. J lost 4 bases, V lost 4 bases, and 5 bases had no gene match. From germline, CDR1 is SEHNR and CDR2 FQNEAQ (reference sequence). CDR3 length: 15 amino acids. In DNA, the CDR3 is TGTGCCAGCAGCTCGGACAGGGGGCCCCGCTATGGCTACACCTTC. Protein: CASSSDRGPRYGYTF.

The genes are TRBV9 and TRBJ2-3; D call uncertain. V lost 4 bases, J lost 3 bases, and 6 bases lay in between. The CDR3 is 12 amino acids. CDR1 SGDLS and CDR2 YYNGEE come from the germline V gene. The CDR3: CASSTQTDTQYF. CDR3 DNA sequence: TGTGCCAGCAGCACACAAACAGATACGCAGTATTTT.

Turning to this clone: The junction and the germline gene differ at one end; a read error may be behind it. The chain recombines TRBV7-9 with TRBJ2-7, with TRBD2 matching 10 bases. Germline CDR1 SEHNR, CDR2 FQNEAQ (reference sequence). The CDR3 sequence is 12 residues long. CDR3 DNA sequence: TGTGCCAGCAGCTTCTGGGGTAGCGGGAGGCAGTTC. This codes for CASSFWGSGRQF.

The V gene is TRBV27, the J gene TRBJ1-6; D ambiguous. The germline gives CDR1 MNHEY, CDR2 SMNVEV (reference sequence). V was shortened by 10 bases and J by 9 bases, with 19 bases between the two germline ends. This CDR3 comprises 14 residues. The CDR3 here is CATKMGSWGSPLHF. DNA for the CDR3: TGTGCCACCAAAATGGGGAGTTGGGGTTCACCCCTCCACTTT.

The J gene is TRBJ1-5, the V gene TRBV6-5; D call uncertain. Between the trimmed V and J ends, which lost 2 bases and 5 bases, there was a span of 10 bases. There are 14 residues in the CDR3. CDR1 and CDR2 (germline): MNHEY, SVGAGI. CDR3 nucleotides: TGTGCCAGCAGTTACGGGCAGGACTATCAGCCCCAGCATTTT. Its protein is CASSYGQDYQPQHF.

This chain connects TRBV27 to TRBJ2-2; 11 bases line up with TRBD1. Germline V gene lookup returns CDR1 MNHEY and CDR2 SMNVEV (reference sequence). Trimming cost V 2 bases and J 4 bases; bases outside gene matches: 3. The CDR3 has 16 amino acids. In DNA form, the CDR3 reads TGTGCCAGCAGTTTAGGAGGGACAGGGGGCACCGGGGAGCTGTTTTTT. Its translation is CASSLGGTGGTGELFF.

V and J are TRBV6-1 and TRBJ2-5, with TRBD1 matching 10 bases. The V segment lost 5 bases and the J segment 5 bases; nucleotides outside the gene matches: 5. This CDR3 contains 14 residues. The V gene's germline CDR1 is MNHNS and CDR2 SASEGT. CDR3 sequence: CASSRTGGRETQYF. In DNA form, the CDR3 reads TGTGCCAGCAGTCGGACAGGGGGTAGGGAGACCCAGTACTTC.

This clone was observed a few times. The CDR3 DNA follows: TGTGCCAGCAGTGTGGCCCCTGGGGGGTACTATGGCTACACCTTC. It codes for CASSVAPGGYYGYTF. V and J are TRBV2 and TRBJ1-2; possible D gene TRBD1, 5 bases. V was cut by 4 bases and J by 3 bases, with 15 bases left in between. Germline CDR1 SNHLY, CDR2 FYNNEI. The CDR3 runs to 15 residues.

The DNA of the CDR3 is TGTGCCAGCAGTTTAGCGACAGGGTGGGAGCAGTACTTC. Amino acids: CASSLATGWEQYF. The gene calls are TRBV27 and TRBJ2-5, with 7 bases lining up with TRBD1. The CDR3 is 13 residues long. Germline loops: CDR1 MNHEY, CDR2 SMNVEV (reference sequence). The V gene end was trimmed by 2 bases and the J gene end by 11 bases; junction bases not matched to a gene: 8.

This clone was seen only a few times. The CDR3 DNA follows: TGCGCCAGCAGCTTGGGACTAGCGGGAAGGGAGCTGTTTTTT. This sequence encodes CASSLGLAGRELFF. The chain uses TRBV5-1 and TRBJ2-2; the match to TRBD2 covers 11 bases. The V gene's germline CDR1 is SGHRS and CDR2 YFSETQ. CDR3 size: 14 residues. V dropped 0 bases and J dropped 9; count of bases not matched to a gene: 1. The full variable domain, in which reference TRBV5-1 and TRBJ2-2 provide the parts outside the CDR3, is KAGVTQTPRYLIKTRGQQVTLSCSPISGHRSVSWYQQTPGQGLQFLFEYFSETQRNKGNFPGRFSGRQFSNSRSEMNVSTLELGDSALYLCASSLGLAGRELFFGEGSRLTVL.

Only a few counts were recorded for this clone. The chain employs TRBV5-5 and TRBJ2-7; 7 bases fit TRBD1. With 0 bases clipped from V and 0 bases from J, the junction kept 6 bases outside the gene matches. The CDR3 sequence is 16 residues long. Germline V gives CDR1 SGHKS, CDR2 YYEKEE (reference sequence). The CDR3 nucleotides read TGTGCCAGCAGCTTGGAATTCGGGACAGTCTCCTACGAGCAGTACTTC. This gives the protein CASSLEFGTVSYEQYF.

The chain carries TRBV7-9 and TRBJ2-3; 12 bases fit TRBD1. The CDR3 loop spans 14 amino acids. Germline values: CDR1 SEHNR, CDR2 FQNEAQ (reference sequence). The trim removed 8 bases at V and 7 bases at J, leaving 7 bases unmatched. CDR3 nucleotides: TGTGCCAGCCGGCGGGGACAGGGGGCAAATACGCAGTATTTT. It specifies CASRRGQGANTQYF.